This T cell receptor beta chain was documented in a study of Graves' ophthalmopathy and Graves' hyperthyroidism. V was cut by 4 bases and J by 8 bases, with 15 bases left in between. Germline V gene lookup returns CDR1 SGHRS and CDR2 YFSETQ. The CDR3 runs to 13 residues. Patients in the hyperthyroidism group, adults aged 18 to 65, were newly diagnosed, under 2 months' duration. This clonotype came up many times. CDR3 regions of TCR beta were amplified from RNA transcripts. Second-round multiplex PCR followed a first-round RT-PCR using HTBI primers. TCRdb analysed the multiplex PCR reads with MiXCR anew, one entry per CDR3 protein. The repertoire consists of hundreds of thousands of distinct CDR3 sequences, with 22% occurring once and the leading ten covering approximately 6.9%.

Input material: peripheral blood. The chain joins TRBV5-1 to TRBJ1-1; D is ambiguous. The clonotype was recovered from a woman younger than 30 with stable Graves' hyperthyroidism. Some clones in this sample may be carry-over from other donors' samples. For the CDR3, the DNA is TGCGCCAGCAGCCCCGGACCGTATTCCGAAGCTTTCTTT. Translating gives CASSPGPYSEAFF.